These 18 T cell receptor beta chains originate from one sample sequenced in a study of glioma-infiltrating T cells after dendritic cell vaccination. Data came from immunoSEQ multiplex PCR; TCRdb stores just in-frame clones and leaves some out. The sample yields 91,000 or so clones, approximately 80% seen once. Time point defined: after dendritic cell vaccination, including at tumor progression/relapse. The source material was blood, sampled after dendritic cell vaccination. The receptors were sampled from a human donor with glioblastoma.

The chain is built from TRBV28 and TRBJ2-7, with D maybe TRBD1 (6 bases). This CDR3 has 14 amino acids. V lost 5 bases, J lost 5 bases, and 16 bases lay in between. The germline V gene encodes CDR1 MDHEN and CDR2 SYDVKM. The CDR3 region is CASSTYRVSDEQYF. The CDR3 nucleotides are TGTGCCAGCAGTACTTACAGGGTTTCGGACGAGCAGTACTTC.

The J gene is TRBJ1-1, the V gene TRBV30; no reliable D call. V lost 5 bases and J lost 1, with 8 bases in between. CDR3 length equals 12 residues. Germline loops: CDR1 GTSNPN, CDR2 SVGIG (reference sequence). CDR3 sequence reads: CAWGLGNTEAFF. For the CDR3, the DNA is TGTGCCTGGGGACTAGGGAACACTGAAGCTTTCTTT.

This chain connects TRBV6-5 to TRBJ2-5, with 7 bases that match TRBD2. V lost 0 bases, J lost 3 bases, and 4 bases stayed unmatched. The CDR3 runs to 15 residues. The germline CDR1 and CDR2 sequences are MNHEY and SVGAGI. The DNA of the CDR3 is TGTGCCAGCAGTTACTCGTTCGGGACTAAAGAGACCCAGTACTTC. This translates into CASSYSFGTKETQYF.

The chain joins TRBV7-6 to TRBJ2-1; D is ambiguous. This CDR3 has 14 residues. The germline gives CDR1 SGHVS, CDR2 FNYEAQ. The V end lost 1 base, the J end lost 0 bases, and 4 bases lay between the germline ends. CDR3 sequence reads: CASSLGLSYNEQFF. CDR3 nucleotides: TGTGCCAGCAGCTTAGGACTCTCCTACAATGAGCAGTTCTTC.

The CDR3 loop reads CASSLSGRDSYEQYF. CDR3 sequence (DNA): TGTGCCAGCAGTTTATCCGGCAGGGACTCCTACGAGCAGTACTTC. V gene TRBV27 combines with J gene TRBJ2-7; perhaps TRBD1 as D (5 bases). Trimming stripped 0 bases from V and 0 bases from J, with 9 bases between. The length of the CDR3 is 15 residues. Germline CDR1 MNHEY, CDR2 SMNVEV (reference sequence).

Only a few counts were recorded for this clone. CDR3 in DNA: TGCAGCGTTACCCGGACAGGGGAGGGGGAGACCCAGTACTTC. Protein product: CSVTRTGEGETQYF. The chain links TRBV29-1 to TRBJ2-5, with 9 positions matching TRBD1. The CDR3 runs 14 residues. Germline loops: CDR1 SQVTM, CDR2 ANQGSEA. After removal of 5 bases from V and 5 bases from J, the junction contained 9 bases not matched to a gene.

This chain joins TRBV7-9 and TRBJ1-6; 7 bases line up with TRBD1. The junction had 8 bases not matched to a gene; V was cut back by 7 bases and J by 8 bases. Germline assignment: CDR1 SEHNR and CDR2 FQNEAQ (reference sequence). The length of the CDR3 is 14 residues. CDR3 protein: CASTTQGDYSPLHF. The DNA of the CDR3 is TGTGCCAGCACGACCCAGGGGGATTATTCACCCCTCCACTTT.

This sequence joins TRBV11-2 and TRBJ1-4, with 8 bases identical to TRBD1. The CDR3 contains 17 residues. V shed 6 bases and J 3 bases; nucleotides not matched to a gene: 12. In germline, CDR1 is SGHAT, CDR2 FQNNGV. The DNA of the CDR3 is TGTGCCAGCAGTCGACAGGGGACTTTTATGGCTAATGAAAAACTGTTTTTT. It is translated as CASSRQGTFMANEKLFF. Looking up the rest from reference TRBV11-2 and TRBJ1-4 gives the full variable domain: EAGVAQSPRYKIIEKRQSVAFWCNPISGHATLYWYQQILGQGPKLLIQFQNNGVVDDSQLPKDRFSAERLKGVDSTLKIQPAKLEDSAVYLCASSRQGTFMANEKLFFGSGTQLSVL.

Only a few counts were recorded for this clone. The V gene is TRBV15, the J gene TRBJ2-1; 13 bases line up with TRBD2. The V and J ends lost 6 bases and 7 bases, in that order; junction bases with no gene match: 6. The germline V gene has CDR1 LNHNV and CDR2 YYDKDF (reference sequence). This CDR3 contains 15 residues. The CDR3 sequence is CATRSGLAGINEQFF. The CDR3 DNA is TGTGCCACCAGATCGGGACTAGCGGGGATAAATGAGCAGTTCTTC.

The CDR3: CASTTTGINSNQPQHF. In nucleotides, the CDR3 is TGTGCCAGCACCACGACAGGGATCAATAGCAATCAGCCCCAGCATTTT. The J gene is TRBJ1-5, the V gene TRBV6-6; 7 bases align to TRBD1. Germline V gene sequence: CDR1 MNHNY, CDR2 SVGAGI (reference sequence). With 7 bases clipped from V and 0 bases from J, the junction kept 9 bases outside the gene matches. This CDR3 is 16 amino acids long.

The sample holds a few counts of this clone. This chain connects TRBV14 to TRBJ1-2; D unresolved. The CDR3 consists of 15 residues. The germline V gene encodes CDR1 SGHDN and CDR2 FVKESK. V dropped 1 base and J dropped 2 bases, with 11 bases sitting between them. The CDR3 DNA reads TGTGCCAGCAGCCAAGTAGAGGGTTGGAACTATGGCTACACCTTC. Translation: CASSQVEGWNYGYTF. The variable domain in full, completed from reference TRBV14 and TRBJ1-2, reads EAGVTQFPSHSVIEKGQTVTLRCDPISGHDNLYWYRRVMGKEIKFLLHFVKESKQDESGMPNNRFLAERTGGTYSTLKVQPAELEDSGVYFCASSQVEGWNYGYTFGSGTRLTVV.

The rearrangement links TRBV30 to TRBJ2-1, with TRBD2 matching over 10 bases. CDR3 length: 14 residues. Trimming removed 4 bases from V and 9 bases from J; junction bases left unmatched: 9. The V gene's germline CDR1 is GTSNPN and CDR2 SVGIG (reference sequence). The chain's CDR3 is CAWNYLAGAGEQFF. The CDR3 nucleotides read TGTGCCTGGAACTACCTAGCGGGAGCGGGTGAGCAGTTCTTC.

The CDR3 loop reads CASSASFDTQYF. The CDR3, as DNA: TGTGCCAGCAGTGCTAGCTTCGATACGCAGTATTTT. The chain joins TRBV2 to TRBJ2-3; the D gene is possibly TRBD2 (5 bases). V was clipped by 4 bases and J by 6 bases, with 8 bases between them. Looked up from germline, CDR1 is SNHLY and CDR2 is FYNNEI. The CDR3 extends over 12 amino acids.

This chain connects TRBV30 to TRBJ2-7; maybe TRBD2 (5 bases). CDR1 is GTSNPN, CDR2 SVGIG, per germline (reference sequence). The V and J ends lost 6 bases and 2 bases respectively, with 11 bases between them. This CDR3 region has 12 residues. CDR3: CACLASTYEQYF. CDR3 coding DNA: TGTGCCTGCTTAGCGTCAACCTACGAGCAGTACTTC.

This chain's CDR3 is CASTRTGSADTQYF. CDR3 nucleotides: TGCGCCAGCACCCGGACAGGGTCAGCAGATACGCAGTATTTT. This sequence joins TRBV5-1 and TRBJ2-3; 8 nucleotides match TRBD1. The CDR3 has 14 amino acids. Germline V lookup: CDR1 SGHRS, CDR2 YFSETQ. The V segment lost 6 bases and the J segment 4 bases; nucleotides outside the gene matches: 7.

This chain joins TRBV7-6 and TRBJ2-7; D perhaps matches TRBD2 (5 bases). Germline assignment: CDR1 SGHVS and CDR2 FNYEAQ. The CDR3 is 16 residues long. V dropped 5 bases and J dropped 2 bases, with 19 bases sitting between them. CDR3 region: CASSRTGINLPYEQYF. In DNA form, the CDR3 reads TGTGCCAGCAGCAGGACCGGGATCAATCTGCCCTACGAGCAGTACTTC.

The gene calls are TRBV7-3 and TRBJ2-1; TRBD2 matches 8 bases. CDR1 is SGHTA, CDR2 FQGTGA, per germline. Trimming removed 4 bases from V and 7 bases from J; junction bases left unmatched: 6. There are 14 residues in the CDR3. The DNA for the CDR3 is TGTGCCAGCAGCTCCACGGGACTAGTGAATGAGCAGTTCTTC. Protein sequence: CASSSTGLVNEQFF.

The genes are TRBV6-6 and TRBJ2-1; D remains unclear. The V gene lost 4 bases and the J gene lost 5 bases, with 3 bases spanning the gap. The CDR3 is 11 residues long. Germline lookup yields CDR1 MNHNY and CDR2 SVGAGI (reference sequence). The CDR3 coding sequence is TGTGCCAGCAGTTCGGACAATGAGCAGTTCTTC. Translating it yields CASSSDNEQFF.